A single sample is the source of the 5 T cell receptor beta chains below, sequenced in a study of blood T cells in healthy people across ages. Primers used in a second PCR of roughly 6 to 11 cycles were a sample-barcoded 5' primer and a J-beta primer mix. TCRdb reanalysed the 5' RACE reads using MiXCR and keeps one entry per CDR3 protein. Among roughly 700,000 distinct CDR3 sequences listed, around 49% were seen once. The specimen sequenced was blood. These receptors were collected from a woman aged 55-70 years in good health.

The V gene is TRBV12-3 or TRBV12-4, the J gene TRBJ1-2, with D unresolved. V was trimmed by 6 bases and J by 4 bases, leaving 12 bases between them. The CDR3 length is 13 residues. The CDR3 loop is CASSRLERYGYTF. The DNA for the CDR3 is TGTGCCAGCAGCCGCCTGGAGCGCTATGGCTACACCTTC.

A few counts support this clonotype. This rearrangement joins TRBV7-6 to TRBJ2-5, with D perhaps TRBD1 or TRBD2 (6 bases each). The CDR3 runs to 13 residues. Trimming pared 8 bases from V and 5 bases from J, leaving 15 bases between. From germline, CDR1 is SGHVS and CDR2 FNYEAQ. The CDR3 coding sequence is TGTGCCAGCGAGGGGGGAATAGGGGAGACCCAGTACTTC. This encodes CASEGGIGETQYF.

The chain has TRBV28 and TRBJ2-7; D is tentatively TRBD1 or TRBD2 (5 bases each). The V and J ends lost 6 bases and 5 bases respectively, with 20 bases between them. This CDR3 region has 15 residues. Germline V gene data show CDR1 as MDHEN and CDR2 as SYDVKM. The CDR3 region is CASRDPGPTLDEQYF. CDR3 nucleotides: TGTGCCAGCAGAGACCCGGGACCAACACTCGACGAGCAGTACTTC. Based on the CDR3 plus reference TRBV28 and TRBJ2-7, the full variable domain is DVKVTQSSRYLVKRTGEKVFLECVQDMDHENMFWYRQDPGLGLRLIYFSYDVKMKEKGDIPEGYSVSREKKERFSLILESASTNQTSMYLCASRDPGPTLDEQYFGPGTRLTVT.

This clonotype was observed a handful of times. The chain uses TRBV5-1 and TRBJ2-1, with 12 bases fitting TRBD2. This CDR3 spans 18 amino acids. V lost 6 bases to trimming and J lost 0 bases; unmatched junction nucleotides: 10. Germline V gives CDR1 SGHRS, CDR2 YFSETQ. CDR3 nucleotides: TGCGCCAGCAACCCTGGATCTAGCGGGAGGGCCTCCTACAATGAGCAGTTCTTC. Protein: CASNPGSSGRASYNEQFF.

This clonotype appeared many times. This chain connects TRBV29-1 to TRBJ2-5, with a weak D call TRBD1 (5 bases). Germline V CDR1 and CDR2: SQVTM, ANQGSEA. V was clipped by 5 bases and J by 1 base, with 5 bases between them. There are 11 residues in the CDR3. The CDR3 bases are TGCAGCGTTACAGGCCAAGAGACCCAGTACTTC. Translating gives CSVTGQETQYF.